The present T cell receptor (beta chain) was sequenced within a study of T cells in Graves' hyperthyroidism and ophthalmopathy. General study findings and limits: Median prediction lead before ophthalmopathy onset was 6.5 months with the model.

There were TCR beta CDR3 regions amplified from RNA transcripts. HTBI primers were employed in a first-round RT-PCR of the TCR CDR3. TCRdb processed the multiplex PCR reads anew with MiXCR; each CDR3 protein has one entry. The repertoire includes approximately 610,000 distinct CDR3 sequences, approximately 15% of them detected once, and around 19% sits in the top ten. Hyperthyroidism patients were newly diagnosed, had disease duration under 2 months, and were aged 18 to 65 years. This clonotype was counted ten times or more. Antigen unknown. Material for sequencing was blood. This receptor was identified in a woman under 30 with Graves' hyperthyroidism.

The CDR3, as DNA: TGTGCCAGCAGCTCCGAGTGGGGGAATCAGCCCCAGCATTTT. It specifies CASSSEWGNQPQHF. This chain joins TRBV6-1 and TRBJ1-5, with TRBD1 as a possible D gene (5 bases). Trimming left V 6 bases short and J 4 bases short, with 13 bases between. Germline V gene data show CDR1 as MNHNS and CDR2 as SASEGT. This CDR3 has 14 amino acids.